This TCR beta chain was captured by sequencing in a study of identical twins. General study points: Invariant MAIT and iNKT cells are populations that could partly confound zero-insertion analyses.

This CDR3 spans 14 amino acids. Per germline, CDR1 SGHNT and CDR2 YENEEA. With 5 bases removed from V and 0 bases from J, the gap between germline ends came to 10 bases. To note about this clonotype: Its target is not known.

Addition of a universal primer site occurred through template switching, and cDNA carried unique molecular identifiers. Each CDR3 protein gets one entry after TCRdb re-called the 5' RACE reads with MiXCR. The sample holds 410,000 or so distinct CDR3 sequences, around 18% seen once. What was sequenced was naive T cells sorted from blood. The source of this sequence is a man aged 50-59 years in good health. The chain joins TRBV11-3 to TRBJ2-5; tentatively, D is TRBD1 (5 bases). The CDR3 DNA follows: TGTGCCAGCAGCCGAGACAGAAACCAAGAGACCCAGTACTTC. It specifies CASSRDRNQETQYF.